These 28 T cell receptor beta chains share one sample of origin, sequenced in a study of blood T cell repertoires in COVID-19 (TCRdb year 2020). Preparation of the library involved the immunoSEQ multiplex PCR assay. TCRdb took this table from immuneACCESS and kept in-frame rearrangements with V and J called. Such tables lack part of the clones; where checked against another copy, unresolved V genes explain under half of the gap, and the rest is unexplained. The sample table holds 97,000 or so clones, of which approximately 86% were seen once. The top ten hold about a tenth of the sample. The sequenced sample consisted of peripheral blood. The receptors here all came from a man aged 65-85 years with active or convalescent COVID-19.

This clone was counted only a few times. This chain uses TRBV7-9 with TRBJ2-1, with TRBD1 matching over 7 bases. Germline loops: CDR1 SEHNR, CDR2 FQNEAQ (reference sequence). V shed 3 bases, J shed 2 bases, and the junction held 7 bases outside the gene matches. This CDR3 is built from 16 residues. The CDR3 region is CASSLGLDRTYNEQFF. The CDR3 DNA is TGTGCCAGCAGCTTGGGTTTGGACAGGACCTACAATGAGCAGTTCTTC.

The chain couples TRBV5-4 to TRBJ1-6; 10 nucleotides line up with TRBD1. The germline V gene has CDR1 SGHNT and CDR2 YYREEE (reference sequence). The ends lost 4 bases at V and 6 bases at J; junction bases unmatched: 7. The CDR3 is 16 amino acids. CDR3 sequence reads: CASSPGQGSSNSPLHF. The CDR3 DNA is TGTGCCAGCAGCCCGGGACAGGGGAGTAGTAATTCACCCCTCCACTTT.

The chain recombines TRBV11-3 with TRBJ2-4; a possible D gene is TRBD1 (7 bases). The CDR3 extends over 17 amino acids. Trimming shortened V by 5 bases and J by 4 bases, and 21 bases separated the two germline ends. From germline, CDR1 is SGHNT and CDR2 YENEEA. The CDR3 is CASSATTGLGGKNIQYF. The CDR3 DNA follows: TGTGCCAGCAGCGCAACGACAGGGCTAGGGGGGAAAAACATTCAGTACTTC.

Only one count was recorded for this clone. The chain links TRBV7-8 to TRBJ1-3; tentatively, D is TRBD1 (6 bases). The ends were cut back, 3 bases at V and 1 base at J, with 10 bases in the middle. From germline, CDR1 is SGHVS and CDR2 FQNEAQ. The CDR3 has 15 residues. The CDR3 loop is CASSFSRGSGNTIYF. CDR3 DNA sequence: TGTGCCAGCAGCTTTAGCAGGGGTTCTGGAAACACCATATATTTT.

A word on this clone: The same CDR3 also results from other DNA sequences found in this sample. The V and J genes are TRBV5-1 and TRBJ2-1; 8 bases align to TRBD1. The CDR3 length is 15 residues. V lost 2 bases to trimming and J lost 4 bases; unmatched junction nucleotides: 5. In germline, CDR1 is SGHRS, CDR2 YFSETQ. The CDR3 DNA reads TGCGCCAGCAGCTTCGACGGGACAGGTTACAATGAGCAGTTCTTC. Translated, it gives CASSFDGTGYNEQFF.

The CDR3 nucleotides read TGTGCCATCAAGAAAGGTATTGGGACTAGGCCTCTCTTCACAGATACGCAGTATTTT. This encodes CAIKKGIGTRPLFTDTQYF. The chain has TRBV10-3 and TRBJ2-3; 8 bases match TRBD2. Losses at the gene ends were 7 bases for V and 2 bases for J; bases not matched to a gene: 20. The CDR3 is made up of 19 amino acids. CDR1 is ENHRY, CDR2 SYGVKD, per germline.

The CDR3 sequence: CASSLVLGQGSQNGYTF. CDR3 nucleotides: TGTGCCAGCAGCTTAGTATTAGGACAGGGCAGTCAAAATGGCTACACCTTC. The chain uses TRBV7-9 and TRBJ1-2; 8 positions agree with TRBD1. The V gene's germline CDR1 is SEHNR and CDR2 FQNEAQ (reference sequence). This CDR3 contains 17 residues. Trimming at V came to 1 base and at J to 6 bases, leaving 13 bases not matched to a gene.

The V and J genes are TRBV4-2 and TRBJ2-2, with 10 positions matching TRBD2. V dropped 4 bases and J dropped 6; count of bases not matched to a gene: 8. Germline values: CDR1 LGHNA, CDR2 YNFKEQ. The length of the CDR3 is 16 residues. The CDR3 loop reads CASSPAQRGGPGELFF. The CDR3 DNA sequence: TGTGCCAGCAGCCCCGCCCAGCGGGGGGGCCCCGGGGAGCTGTTTTTT.

This clone showed up just a few times. The chain joins TRBV2 to TRBJ1-2, with 12 nucleotides matching TRBD1. The CDR3 extends over 16 amino acids. CDR1 and CDR2 (germline): SNHLY, FYNNEI. The V segment lost 6 bases and the J segment 6 bases; nucleotides outside the gene matches: 11. The DNA for the CDR3 is TGTGCCAGCAGCCTAAAATCCGGGACAGGGGGCAATGGCTACACCTTC. This gives the protein CASSLKSGTGGNGYTF.

The rearrangement uses TRBV7-8 and TRBJ1-3; D remains ambiguous. V lost 5 bases and J 0 bases, leaving 17 bases between the germline ends. The CDR3 consists of 17 residues. CDR1 is SGHVS, CDR2 FQNEAQ, per germline. The CDR3 sequence is CASSRSSSASSGNTIYF. CDR3 DNA sequence: TGTGCCAGCAGCCGTTCTTCCAGTGCTAGCTCTGGAAACACCATATATTTT.

The chain carries TRBV12-3 or TRBV12-4 and TRBJ2-7, with TRBD1 identical over 8 bases. V was clipped by 6 bases and J by 2 bases; unmatched bases: 3. This CDR3 spans 13 amino acids. This chain's CDR3 is CASSEDRAYEQYF. DNA of the CDR3: TGTGCCAGCAGCGAGGACAGGGCCTACGAGCAGTACTTC.

The chain joins TRBV4-2 to TRBJ2-3; 7 positions agree with TRBD2. The CDR3 spans 17 residues. V lost 1 base to trimming and J lost 2 bases; unmatched junction nucleotides: 9. Germline lookup yields CDR1 LGHNA and CDR2 YNFKEQ. The CDR3 bases are TGTGCCAGCAGCCAAGTTCTGGGCGGGGGACCCACAGATACGCAGTATTTT. This codes for CASSQVLGGGPTDTQYF.

The chain links TRBV11-2 to TRBJ1-5; D is unclear. This CDR3 region has 15 residues. The V end was cut by 0 bases, the J end by 7 bases, with 13 bases between. Germline V CDR1 and CDR2: SGHAT, FQNNGV. CDR3: CASSLDGRPIQPQHF. Written as DNA, the CDR3 is TGTGCCAGCAGCTTAGACGGGAGGCCTATCCAGCCCCAGCATTTT. The full variable domain, completed using reference TRBV11-2 and TRBJ1-5, is EAGVAQSPRYKIIEKRQSVAFWCNPISGHATLYWYQQILGQGPKLLIQFQNNGVVDDSQLPKDRFSAERLKGVDSTLKIQPAKLEDSAVYLCASSLDGRPIQPQHFGDGTRLSIL.

The chain couples TRBV5-1 to TRBJ2-5, with D perhaps TRBD2 (6 bases). V lost 1 base and J 3 bases, leaving 13 bases between the germline ends. The CDR3 totals 15 residues. In germline, CDR1 is SGHRS, CDR2 YFSETQ. The CDR3 sequence: CASSLSRGIEETQYF. For the CDR3, the DNA is TGCGCCAGCAGCTTGTCGCGGGGTATAGAAGAGACCCAGTACTTC.

The rearrangement uses TRBV9 and TRBJ1-2; no definite D call. CDR1 SGDLS and CDR2 YYNGEE come from the germline V gene. The V and J ends lost 0 bases and 3 bases respectively, with 6 bases between them. This CDR3 is 13 amino acids long. The CDR3 DNA is TGTGCCAGCAGCGTAGGGGAGGACTATGGCTACACCTTC. Encoded protein: CASSVGEDYGYTF.

Comments on this clone: The junction departs from the called germline gene at one end, perhaps through a read error. The rearrangement uses TRBV7-7 and TRBJ2-7; D unclear. CDR1 is SSHAT and CDR2 is FNYEAQ in the germline V gene (reference sequence). The CDR3 has 14 residues. The CDR3 protein is CASSLNPYSREQYF. The CDR3 DNA reads as TGTGCTAGCAGCTTAAATCCCTATAGTCGCGAGCAGTACTTC.

This clone was found once. The rearrangement links TRBV18 to TRBJ2-2; D remains unclear. Trimming pared 4 bases from V and 0 bases from J, leaving 6 bases between. CDR3 size: 14 residues. CDR1 and CDR2 from the germline V gene are KGHSH and LQKENI. As DNA, the CDR3 is TGTGCCAGCTCACTCACGGCGAACACCGGGGAGCTGTTTTTT. Its protein product is CASSLTANTGELFF.

The CDR3 loop reads CASSVYVATDTQYF. The CDR3, as DNA: TGTGCCAGTAGTGTGTATGTGGCCACAGATACGCAGTATTTT. The chain uses TRBV19 and TRBJ2-3; D remains unclear. The germline V gene encodes CDR1 LNHDA and CDR2 SQIVND (reference sequence). The CDR3 spans 14 residues. V was clipped by 5 bases and J by 2 bases, with 11 bases between them.

This chain links TRBV7-6 with TRBJ2-3, with 10 bases matching TRBD2. Looked up from germline, CDR1 is SGHVS and CDR2 is FNYEAQ. V trimming: 3 bases; J trimming: 7 bases; junction bases outside the gene matches: 7. CDR3 length equals 15 residues. This CDR3 reads CASSFLAGGRNTQYF. The CDR3 nucleotides read TGTGCCAGCAGCTTTTTAGCGGGGGGAAGAAATACGCAGTATTTT.

In this sample, this clone turned up a few times. The genes are TRBV27 and TRBJ1-2; TRBD1 might be the D (5 bases). CDR3 size: 13 residues. Trimming left V 6 bases short and J 4 bases short, with 12 bases between. Germline lookup yields CDR1 MNHEY and CDR2 SMNVEV (reference sequence). CDR3 bases: TGTGCCAGCAGCCCGGAGGGGCGCTATGGCTACACCTTC. Translation: CASSPEGRYGYTF.

The J gene is TRBJ1-5, the V gene TRBV18; 10 bases line up with TRBD1. The junction had 7 bases not matched to a gene; V was cut back by 3 bases and J by 2 bases. CDR1 is KGHSH, CDR2 LQKENI, per germline. The CDR3 totals 17 residues. CDR3 coding DNA: TGTGCCAGCTCACCCCAGACAGGGGGCACGGGCAATCAGCCCCAGCATTTT. It is translated as CASSPQTGGTGNQPQHF.

The chain employs TRBV11-2 and TRBJ1-2; TRBD1 agrees at 12 bases. CDR1 and CDR2 from the germline V gene are SGHAT and FQNNGV. V shed 5 bases and J 8 bases; nucleotides not matched to a gene: 9. The CDR3 extends over 15 amino acids. The CDR3 here is CASSPHGTGGGGYTF. The CDR3 nucleotides are TGTGCCAGCAGCCCCCACGGGACAGGGGGCGGAGGCTACACCTTC. Drawing the rest from reference TRBV11-2 and TRBJ1-2, the complete variable domain is EAGVAQSPRYKIIEKRQSVAFWCNPISGHATLYWYQQILGQGPKLLIQFQNNGVVDDSQLPKDRFSAERLKGVDSTLKIQPAKLEDSAVYLCASSPHGTGGGGYTFGSGTRLTVV.

V is TRBV11-2 and J is TRBJ2-7; 8 nucleotides agree with TRBD2. The CDR3 has 15 residues. Per germline, CDR1 SGHAT and CDR2 FQNNGV. J gave up 3 bases and V 5 bases, and 9 bases lay outside the gene matches. CDR3 nucleotide sequence: TGTGCCAGCAGCCCCGGGGGGGGCGAGGGCTACGAGCAGTACTTC. This gives the protein CASSPGGGEGYEQYF. Supplemented by reference TRBV11-2 and TRBJ2-7, the full variable domain reads EAGVAQSPRYKIIEKRQSVAFWCNPISGHATLYWYQQILGQGPKLLIQFQNNGVVDDSQLPKDRFSAERLKGVDSTLKIQPAKLEDSAVYLCASSPGGGEGYEQYFGPGTRLTVT.

This clone was detected ten times or more. V is TRBV4-1 and J is TRBJ2-7; D unclear. This CDR3 contains 13 residues. The V gene's germline CDR1 is MGHRA and CDR2 YSYEKL. Trimming pared 3 bases from V and 0 bases from J, leaving 6 bases between. The CDR3 nucleotides read TGCGCCAGCAGCCATCTTTCCTCCTACGAGCAGTACTTC. Translating gives CASSHLSSYEQYF.

This clone was detected a few times. This chain uses TRBV11-2 with TRBJ1-2, with 11 bases aligning to TRBD1. With 4 bases clipped from V and 4 bases from J, the junction kept 5 bases outside the gene matches. The CDR3 is made up of 15 amino acids. The germline gives CDR1 SGHAT, CDR2 FQNNGV. The CDR3 coding sequence is TGTGCCAGCAGCTCCCGGGACAGGGGGGGCTATGGCTACACCTTC. This codes for CASSSRDRGGYGYTF. The entire variable domain, with the rest obtained from reference TRBV11-2 and TRBJ1-2, is as follows: EAGVAQSPRYKIIEKRQSVAFWCNPISGHATLYWYQQILGQGPKLLIQFQNNGVVDDSQLPKDRFSAERLKGVDSTLKIQPAKLEDSAVYLCASSSRDRGGYGYTFGSGTRLTVV.

The rearrangement links TRBV18 to TRBJ2-7; 8 bases align to TRBD1. Germline CDR1 KGHSH, CDR2 LQKENI. V shed 4 bases, J shed 0 bases, and the junction held 5 bases outside the gene matches. The CDR3 has 15 amino acids. The CDR3 DNA reads as TGTGCCAGCTCACGGACAGGGACCCTCTCCTACGAGCAGTACTTC. Translated, it gives CASSRTGTLSYEQYF.

The J gene is TRBJ2-2, the V gene TRBV7-6; TRBD1 agrees at 9 bases. The CDR3 loop spans 14 amino acids. J was trimmed by 3 bases and V by 5 bases; bases with no gene match: 1. Germline V gene lookup returns CDR1 SGHVS and CDR2 FNYEAQ. This chain's CDR3 is CASSRTGDTGELFF. DNA of the CDR3: TGTGCCAGCAGCCGGACAGGGGACACCGGGGAGCTGTTTTTT.

The chain carries TRBV18 and TRBJ1-5; D possibly corresponds to TRBD1 (5 bases). V was shortened by 4 bases and J by 3 bases, with 13 bases between the two germline ends. This CDR3 spans 15 amino acids. Germline loops: CDR1 KGHSH, CDR2 LQKENI. The CDR3 DNA sequence: TGTGCCAGCTCACAAGACAGTTTCGCCAATCAGCCCCAGCATTTT. Its protein product is CASSQDSFANQPQHF.